This T cell receptor (beta chain) was observed in a study of OX40 agonist ivuxolimab in advanced cancers. Across the study: A diagnosis of hepatocellular carcinoma, melanoma, renal cell or head and neck cancer was present in dose-escalation patients. Checkpoint inhibitors had been given previously to over 30% of patients. The study's findings and limits: The mean number of expanded clones was higher in CD8+ T cells than in CD4+.

The CDR3 sequence is 11 residues long. Germline V gives CDR1 ENHRY, CDR2 SYGVKD. V lost 11 bases and J 6 bases, leaving 12 bases between the germline ends. On this clone: The antigen is unknown.

Libraries were prepared by immunoSEQ multiplex PCR; TCRdb keeps only in-frame clonotypes and omits some of them. This table has about 80,000 clones, approximately 84% appearing once. Exclusion of a patient followed from autoimmune disease history or systemic immunosuppression. This receptor was obtained from an adult with an advanced solid tumor such as melanoma, head and neck, liver or kidney cancer. The rearrangement uses TRBV10-3 and TRBJ2-3; maybe TRBD2 (6 bases). Sequenced here: CD4+ or CD8+ T cells sorted from blood, sampled in a trial of the OX40 agonist ivuxolimab. CDR3 sequence: CAFGSGDTQYF. For the CDR3, the DNA is TGTGCCTTCGGGAGTGGGGATACGCAGTATTTT.